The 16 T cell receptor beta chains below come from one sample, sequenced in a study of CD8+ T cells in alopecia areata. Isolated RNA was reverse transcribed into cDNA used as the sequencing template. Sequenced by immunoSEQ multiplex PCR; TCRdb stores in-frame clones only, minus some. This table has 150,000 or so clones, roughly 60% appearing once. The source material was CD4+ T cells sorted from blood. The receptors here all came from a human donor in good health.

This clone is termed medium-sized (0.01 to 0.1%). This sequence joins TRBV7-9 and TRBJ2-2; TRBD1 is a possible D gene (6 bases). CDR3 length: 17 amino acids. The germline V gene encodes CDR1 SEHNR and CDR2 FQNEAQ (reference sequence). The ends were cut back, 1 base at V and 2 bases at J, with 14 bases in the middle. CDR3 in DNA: TGTGCCAGCAGCTTAGGGTTGAGGACAGCTAACACCGGGGAGCTGTTTTTT. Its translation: CASSLGLRTANTGELFF.

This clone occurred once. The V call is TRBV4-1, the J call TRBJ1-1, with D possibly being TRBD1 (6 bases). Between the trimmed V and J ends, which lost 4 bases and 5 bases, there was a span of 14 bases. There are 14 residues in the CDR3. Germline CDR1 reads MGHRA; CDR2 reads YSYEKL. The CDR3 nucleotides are TGCGCCAGCAGCCCCTTCGGGGGGCGGACTGAAGCTTTCTTT. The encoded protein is CASSPFGGRTEAFF.

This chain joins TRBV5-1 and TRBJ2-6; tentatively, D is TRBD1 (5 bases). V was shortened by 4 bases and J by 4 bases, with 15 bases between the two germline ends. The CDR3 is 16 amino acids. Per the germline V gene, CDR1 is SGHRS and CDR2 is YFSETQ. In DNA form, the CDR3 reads TGCGCCAGCAGCCCGGTACAGGCTCCCGGGGCCAACGTCCTGACTTTC. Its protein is CASSPVQAPGANVLTF.

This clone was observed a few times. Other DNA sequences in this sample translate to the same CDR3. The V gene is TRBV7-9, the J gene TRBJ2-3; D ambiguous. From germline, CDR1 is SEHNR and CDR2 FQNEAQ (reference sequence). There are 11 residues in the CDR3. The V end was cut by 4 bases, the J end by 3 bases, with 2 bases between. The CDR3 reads CASSSTDTQYF. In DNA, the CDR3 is TGTGCCAGCAGCTCTACAGATACGCAGTATTTT.

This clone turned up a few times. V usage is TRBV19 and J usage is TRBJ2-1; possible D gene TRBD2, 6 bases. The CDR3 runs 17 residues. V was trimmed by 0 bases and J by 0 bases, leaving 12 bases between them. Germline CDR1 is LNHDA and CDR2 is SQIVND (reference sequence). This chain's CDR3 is CASSIDGRGYSYNEQFF. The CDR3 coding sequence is TGTGCCAGTAGTATAGACGGGCGGGGTTACTCCTACAATGAGCAGTTCTTC.

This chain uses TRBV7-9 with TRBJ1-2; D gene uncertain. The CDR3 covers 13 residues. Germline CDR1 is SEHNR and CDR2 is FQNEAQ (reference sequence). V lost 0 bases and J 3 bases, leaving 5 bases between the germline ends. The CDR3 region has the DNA TGTGCCAGCAGCTTAGCGTGGGACTATGGCTACACCTTC. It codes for CASSLAWDYGYTF.

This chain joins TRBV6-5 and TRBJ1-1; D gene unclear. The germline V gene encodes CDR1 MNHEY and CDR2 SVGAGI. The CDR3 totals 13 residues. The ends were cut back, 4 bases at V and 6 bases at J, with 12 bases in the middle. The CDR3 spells CASSFRGRAEAFF. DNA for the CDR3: TGTGCCAGCAGTTTTCGGGGAAGGGCTGAAGCTTTCTTT.

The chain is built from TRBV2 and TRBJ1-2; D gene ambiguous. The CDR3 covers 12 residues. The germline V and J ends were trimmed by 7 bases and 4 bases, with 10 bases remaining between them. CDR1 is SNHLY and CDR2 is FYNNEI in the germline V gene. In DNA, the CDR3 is TGTGCCAGCACAGAGCGAGCCTATGGCTACACCTTC. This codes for CASTERAYGYTF.

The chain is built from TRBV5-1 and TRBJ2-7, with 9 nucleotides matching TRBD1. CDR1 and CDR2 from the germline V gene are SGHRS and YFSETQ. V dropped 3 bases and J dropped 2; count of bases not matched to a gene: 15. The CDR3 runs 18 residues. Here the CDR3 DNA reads TGCGCCAGCAGCTCCCGGGACAGGGAGGGGCCGGGGCCCTACGAGCAGTACTTC. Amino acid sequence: CASSSRDREGPGPYEQYF.

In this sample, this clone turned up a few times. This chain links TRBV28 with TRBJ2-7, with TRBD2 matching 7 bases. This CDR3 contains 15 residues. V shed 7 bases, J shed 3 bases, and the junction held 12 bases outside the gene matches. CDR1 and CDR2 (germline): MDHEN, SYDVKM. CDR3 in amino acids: CASTVSKAGIYEQYF. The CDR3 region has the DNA TGTGCCAGCACCGTGAGTAAAGCGGGAATCTACGAGCAGTACTTC.

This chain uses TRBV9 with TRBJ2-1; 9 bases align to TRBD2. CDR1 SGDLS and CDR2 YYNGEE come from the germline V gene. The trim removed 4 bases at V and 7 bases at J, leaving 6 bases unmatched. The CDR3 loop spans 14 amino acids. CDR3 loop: CASSFSGRLNEQFF. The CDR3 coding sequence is TGTGCCAGCAGCTTTAGCGGGAGACTGAATGAGCAGTTCTTC.

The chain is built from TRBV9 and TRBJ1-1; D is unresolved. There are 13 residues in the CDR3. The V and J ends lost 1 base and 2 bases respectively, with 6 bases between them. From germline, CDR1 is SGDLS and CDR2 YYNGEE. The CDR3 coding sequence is TGTGCCAGCAGCGTAAGTGTCAACACTGAAGCTTTCTTT. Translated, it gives CASSVSVNTEAFF.

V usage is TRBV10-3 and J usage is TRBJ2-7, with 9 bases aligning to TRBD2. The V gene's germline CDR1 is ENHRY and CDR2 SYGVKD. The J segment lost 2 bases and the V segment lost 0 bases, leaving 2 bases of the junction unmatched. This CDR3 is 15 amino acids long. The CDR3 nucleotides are TGTGCCATCAGTGAGTCGGGACTAGCTACCTACGAGCAGTACTTC. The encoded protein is CAISESGLATYEQYF.

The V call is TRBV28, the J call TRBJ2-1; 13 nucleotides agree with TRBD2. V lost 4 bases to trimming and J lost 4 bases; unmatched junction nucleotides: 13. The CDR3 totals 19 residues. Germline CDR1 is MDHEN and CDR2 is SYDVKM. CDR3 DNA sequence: TGTGCCAGCAGTTCCCTCACTAGCGGGAGGGTAGTGAAGTACAATGAGCAGTTCTTC. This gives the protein CASSSLTSGRVVKYNEQFF.

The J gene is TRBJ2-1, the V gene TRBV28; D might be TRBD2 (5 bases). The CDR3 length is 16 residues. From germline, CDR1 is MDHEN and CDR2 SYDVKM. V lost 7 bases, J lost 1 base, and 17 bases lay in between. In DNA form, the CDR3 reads TGTGCCAGCACCGGTCTCGCGGGTGGGTCCTACAATGAGCAGTTCTTC. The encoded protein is CASTGLAGGSYNEQFF.

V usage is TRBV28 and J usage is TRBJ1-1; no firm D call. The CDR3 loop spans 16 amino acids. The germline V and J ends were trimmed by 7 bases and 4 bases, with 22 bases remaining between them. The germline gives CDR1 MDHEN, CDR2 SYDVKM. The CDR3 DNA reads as TGTGCCAGCAACCGTCGAGCGGGATCCGGAGGCACTGAAGCTTTCTTT. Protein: CASNRRAGSGGTEAFF.